The next 9 T cell receptor beta chains were all read from a single sample in a study of blood T cell repertoires in COVID-19. Only in-frame clones appear in the TCRdb table, and some are missing; sequencing was by immunoSEQ multiplex PCR. The sample includes approximately 350,000 clones, over 75% seen only once; the top ten take 2.5% to 3%. Sequences were obtained from PBMCs or T cells enriched from blood (not recorded which). The receptors here all came from a woman between 25 and 40 years old who had recovered from COVID-19.

This clone was seen once. The chain couples TRBV4-1 to TRBJ2-7, with 10 nucleotides matching TRBD1. Germline V gene lookup returns CDR1 MGHRA and CDR2 YSYEKL. CDR3 length equals 16 residues. V lost 0 bases to trimming and J lost 5 bases; unmatched junction nucleotides: 7. The CDR3 region has the DNA TGCGCCAGCAGCCAAGATCCAGGGACAGGGGCCCACGAGCAGTACTTC. This gives the protein CASSQDPGTGAHEQYF.

V and J are TRBV4-2 and TRBJ1-2, with 8 bases fitting TRBD1. The CDR3 is 17 residues long. The V gene end was trimmed by 0 bases and the J gene end by 5 bases; junction bases not matched to a gene: 11. The germline V gene has CDR1 LGHNA and CDR2 YNFKEQ. CDR3: CASSQDRVGTGAYGYTF. CDR3 bases: TGTGCCAGCAGCCAAGATAGGGTAGGGACAGGCGCATATGGCTACACCTTC.

In DNA, the CDR3 is TGTGCCAGCAGCCAAGATTTTGCGACTAGCGCCCACGAGCAGTACTTC. This translates into CASSQDFATSAHEQYF. This rearrangement joins TRBV4-2 to TRBJ2-7, with TRBD2 identical over 8 bases. V lost 0 bases, J lost 5 bases, and 9 bases stayed unmatched. Germline assignment: CDR1 LGHNA and CDR2 YNFKEQ. This CDR3 is built from 16 residues.

The chain recombines TRBV20-1 with TRBJ2-7; no reliable D call. Germline V gives CDR1 DFQATT, CDR2 SNEGSKA (reference sequence). V gave up 4 bases and J gave up 3 bases, with 4 bases separating them. The CDR3 covers 10 residues. Here the CDR3 DNA reads TGCAGTGCTAATAACTACGAGCAGTACTTC. Protein sequence: CSANNYEQYF.

The chain has TRBV5-6 and TRBJ2-1; 11 bases agree with TRBD2. The J segment lost 4 bases and the V segment lost 2 bases, leaving 2 bases of the junction unmatched. The germline V gene encodes CDR1 SGHDT and CDR2 YYEEEE. This CDR3 contains 15 residues. The DNA of the CDR3 is TGTGCCAGCAGCTTTAGCGGGAGGGCGTACAATGAGCAGTTCTTC. It specifies CASSFSGRAYNEQFF.

This chain connects TRBV24-1 to TRBJ1-5, with D tentatively TRBD1 (5 bases). The CDR3 spans 13 residues. With 9 bases removed from V and 5 bases from J, the gap between germline ends came to 13 bases. Per the germline V gene, CDR1 is KGHDR and CDR2 is SFDVKD. The CDR3 DNA reads TGTGCCACCGGAGGGGATAGTGATCAGCCCCAGCATTTT. This encodes CATGGDSDQPQHF.

The chain couples TRBV7-2 to TRBJ2-7; 10 bases align to TRBD2. The CDR3 is made up of 17 amino acids. Germline CDR1 SGHTA, CDR2 FQGNSA. With V trimmed by 6 bases and J by 3 bases, 14 bases remained unmatched. CDR3 in amino acids: CASSPNPPSGSYYEQYF. The CDR3 nucleotides are TGTGCCAGCAGTCCAAACCCTCCTAGCGGGAGCTACTACGAGCAGTACTTC.

J is TRBJ1-1 and V is TRBV7-6, with D unresolved. Germline V gene sequence: CDR1 SGHVS, CDR2 FNYEAQ. Trimming took 3 bases from V and 1 from J, leaving 9 bases between them. This CDR3 is 14 amino acids long. In DNA, the CDR3 is TGTGCCAGCAGCTTTCCAGAGGCGAACACTGAAGCTTTCTTT. Protein sequence: CASSFPEANTEAFF.

The chain's CDR3 is CASSMGLLDEQYF. In nucleotides, the CDR3 is TGTGCCAGTAGTATGGGCCTCCTCGACGAGCAGTACTTC. The chain employs TRBV19 and TRBJ2-7; D remains unclear. Trimming pared 3 bases from V and 5 bases from J, leaving 11 bases between. This CDR3 is built from 13 residues. CDR1 LNHDA and CDR2 SQIVND come from the germline V gene (reference sequence).